A single sample gave rise to the 6 T cell receptor beta chains below, sequenced in a study of blood T cells in healthy people across ages. PCR was performed a second time for roughly 7 to 12 cycles using a sample-barcoded 5' primer and a J-beta primer mix. TCRdb reprocessed the 5' RACE reads via MiXCR and lists one record per CDR3 protein. The data contain approximately 1.5 million distinct CDR3 sequences, 40% to 45% of them singletons. Sequencing was carried out using blood. These TCRs come from a woman between 18 and 30 years old in good health.

The sample holds a few counts of this clonotype. This chain uses TRBV27 with TRBJ2-2, with D hard to call. The ends were cut back, 3 bases at V and 3 bases at J, with 2 bases in the middle. The germline V gene has CDR1 MNHEY and CDR2 SMNVEV (reference sequence). The CDR3 has 12 residues. CDR3 coding DNA: TGTGCCAGCAGTTTCCACACCGGGGAGCTGTTTTTT. This codes for CASSFHTGELFF.

As for this clonotype: The junction departs from the called germline gene at one end, perhaps through a read error. The J gene is TRBJ2-1, the V gene TRBV5-5; 7 nucleotides match TRBD2. The length of the CDR3 is 16 residues. Germline values: CDR1 SGHKS, CDR2 YYEKEE (reference sequence). CDR3 coding DNA: TGTGCCGGCAGCCTAAACTACCGACTAGCTGGCAATGAGCAGTTCTTC. Translation gives CAGSLNYRLAGNEQFF.

The V and J genes are TRBV25-1 and TRBJ1-2; D is undetermined. The V and J ends lost 5 bases and 10 bases respectively, with 11 bases between them. The germline V gene encodes CDR1 MGHDK and CDR2 SYGVNS. This CDR3 spans 11 amino acids. This CDR3 reads CASSPGADYTF. As DNA, the CDR3 is TGTGCCAGCAGTCCGGGAGCGGACTACACCTTC.

V usage is TRBV7-2 and J usage is TRBJ2-1; D is unresolved. Trimming took off 0 bases at V and 2 bases at J, with 14 bases between the two ends. CDR1 is SGHTA and CDR2 is FQGNSA in the germline V gene. The CDR3 is 17 residues long. The CDR3 DNA follows: TGTGCCAGCAGCTTAGCTCTGGCAGGAAGGGCCTACAATGAGCAGTTCTTC. This encodes CASSLALAGRAYNEQFF.

The genes are TRBV20-1 and TRBJ1-6; TRBD1 is a possible D gene (5 bases). Trimming shortened V by 0 bases and J by 6 bases, and 9 bases separated the two germline ends. Germline loops: CDR1 DFQATT, CDR2 SNEGSKA (reference sequence). The CDR3 is 14 amino acids. CDR3 DNA: TGCAGTGCTAGAGACGGGGCCTCTAATTCACCCCTCCACTTT. Encoded protein: CSARDGASNSPLHF.

V gene TRBV7-2 combines with J gene TRBJ2-7; 10 bases match TRBD2. CDR1 and CDR2 (germline): SGHTA, FQGNSA. Losses at the gene ends were 1 base for V and 0 bases for J; bases not matched to a gene: 9. The CDR3 contains 18 residues. The CDR3 DNA reads as TGTGCCAGCAGCTTAGGGACTAGCGGACCCCTTTTCTCCTACGAGCAGTACTTC. Residues: CASSLGTSGPLFSYEQYF. The whole variable domain, filled in from reference TRBV7-2 and TRBJ2-7, reads GAGVSQSPSNKVTEKGKDVELRCDPISGHTALYWYRQSLGQGLEFLIYFQGNSAPDKSGLPSDRFSAERTGGSVSTLTIQRTQQEDSAVYLCASSLGTSGPLFSYEQYFGPGTRLTVT.